Below, one T cell receptor beta chain is given with its context. The data belong to a study of blood T cell repertoires in COVID-19. Study processing details: By means of reference gene primer amplification, nucleated cell counts were estimated. Assay: immunoSEQ multiplex PCR; the TCRdb copy retains only in-frame clones and omits some. V, J and clone size reflect that table, while D and trimming were determined from the DNA. The sample carries a few hundred thousand clones, about 87% recorded once. Germline V gene lookup returns CDR1 SNHLY and CDR2 FYNNEI. The CDR3 spans 16 residues. V lost 7 bases and J lost 5, with 20 bases in between.

The sample taken for sequencing was peripheral blood. The clonotype originates from a man in his 60s with acute or convalescent COVID-19. This chain joins TRBV2 and TRBJ1-4, with a weak D call TRBD1 (6 bases). CDR3 coding DNA: TGTGCCAGCAACCGACCCGGGGGGGGCCTGAATGAAAAACTGTTTTTT. Translating gives CASNRPGGGLNEKLFF.